These 11 T cell receptor beta chains originate from one sample sequenced in a study of T cells after posttransplantation cyclophosphamide. This table comes from immunoSEQ multiplex PCR, and its TCRdb copy is limited to in-frame clones, with some not included. This sample carries around 50,000 clones, roughly nine tenths of them seen once, and the ten largest clones take 3% to 3.5%. Sequenced sample: PBMCs. The source is a woman between 50 and 59 years old in good health and a related stem cell transplant donor.

The rearrangement uses TRBV4-1 and TRBJ1-5; tentative D call: TRBD1 (5 bases). Germline V gene data show CDR1 as MGHRA and CDR2 as YSYEKL. Trimming removed 0 bases from V and 6 bases from J, with 9 bases in between. The CDR3 is 14 amino acids. Here the CDR3 reads CASSQERGTQPQHF. The CDR3 nucleotides read TGCGCCAGCAGCCAAGAAAGGGGCACTCAGCCCCAGCATTTT.

The chain has TRBV6-4 and TRBJ2-5; 8 nucleotides align to TRBD1. This CDR3 is 13 amino acids long. Germline V gene lookup returns CDR1 MRHNA and CDR2 SNTAGT. V was clipped by 6 bases and J by 5 bases; unmatched bases: 5. Written as DNA, the CDR3 is TGTGCCAGCAGATCAGGGGGCCGGGAGACCCAGTACTTC. This translates into CASRSGGRETQYF.

The CDR3 nucleotides read TGTGCCAGCAGTTCGACGAACCCCTCCGAGGTCAGTGAGCAGTTCTTC. Its translation: CASSSTNPSEVSEQFF. The chain is built from TRBV6-6 and TRBJ2-1, with unresolved D. The CDR3 runs to 16 residues. Germline CDR1 and CDR2: MNHNY and SVGAGI (reference sequence). Between the trimmed V and J ends, which lost 4 bases and 9 bases, there was a span of 22 bases.

The chain uses TRBV19 and TRBJ2-7; no firm D call. Trimming shortened V by 3 bases and J by 7 bases, and 13 bases separated the two germline ends. There are 13 residues in the CDR3. Germline V gene sequence: CDR1 LNHDA, CDR2 SQIVND (reference sequence). The CDR3 reads CASSIDQVREQYF. The CDR3, as DNA: TGTGCCAGTAGTATTGACCAGGTTCGGGAGCAGTACTTC.

The V call is TRBV5-1, the J call TRBJ2-3; 11 nucleotides agree with TRBD2. Germline trimming cut 3 bases from V and 0 bases from J; bases unmatched to any gene: 12. The CDR3 length is 19 residues. Germline CDR1 SGHRS, CDR2 YFSETQ. The CDR3 spells CASSSSPGTSGSSTDTQYF. In DNA form, the CDR3 reads TGCGCCAGCAGCTCCTCACCTGGGACTAGCGGATCTAGCACAGATACGCAGTATTTT.

The V and J genes are TRBV19 and TRBJ2-5, with 7 positions matching TRBD1. J gave up 5 bases and V 5 bases, and 14 bases lay outside the gene matches. CDR1 and CDR2 from the germline V gene are LNHDA and SQIVND (reference sequence). The CDR3 is 16 residues long. CDR3 amino acids: CASSEGTRTGKETQYF. CDR3 DNA sequence: TGTGCCAGTAGTGAGGGAACCCGGACAGGCAAGGAGACCCAGTACTTC.

In this sample, this clone turned up a few times. The chain joins TRBV11-3 to TRBJ1-3; D gene ambiguous. Germline assignment: CDR1 SGHNT and CDR2 YENEEA. The CDR3 contains 13 residues. V was pared by 2 bases and J by 8 bases, with 10 bases between. CDR3 coding DNA: TGTGCCAGCAGCTTAAACCCACGGGACACCATATATTTT. Encoded protein: CASSLNPRDTIYF. The full variable domain, in which reference TRBV11-3 and TRBJ1-3 provide the parts outside the CDR3, is EAGVVQSPRYKIIEKKQPVAFWCNPISGHNTLYWYLQNLGQGPELLIRYENEEAVDDSQLPKDRFSAERLKGVDSTLKIQPAELGDSAVYLCASSLNPRDTIYFGEGSWLTVV.

The rearrangement uses TRBV9 and TRBJ2-3; D might be TRBD1 (8 bases). With 4 bases removed from V and 0 bases from J, the gap between germline ends came to 21 bases. Germline assignment: CDR1 SGDLS and CDR2 YYNGEE. The CDR3 covers 18 residues. This CDR3 reads CASSRGQGGGTSTDTQYF. The DNA of the CDR3 is TGTGCCAGCAGCAGAGGACAGGGAGGGGGTACTAGCACAGATACGCAGTATTTT.

The chain combines TRBV20-1 with TRBJ2-7; D gene unclear. The CDR3 consists of 11 residues. Germline V gene sequence: CDR1 DFQATT, CDR2 SNEGSKA (reference sequence). With 0 bases removed from V and 3 bases from J, the gap between germline ends came to 3 bases. The CDR3, as DNA: TGCAGTGCTAGAGATATCTACGAGCAGTACTTC. Amino acids: CSARDIYEQYF.

This chain connects TRBV5-6 to TRBJ2-1; 10 bases agree with TRBD1. With 0 bases clipped from V and 8 bases from J, the junction kept 5 bases outside the gene matches. The CDR3 consists of 15 residues. The V gene's germline CDR1 is SGHDT and CDR2 YYEEEE. The CDR3 region is CASSLVGQGIHEQFF. The DNA for the CDR3 is TGTGCCAGCAGCTTGGTGGGACAGGGGATTCATGAGCAGTTCTTC.

The V gene is TRBV28, the J gene TRBJ2-1; 10 bases fit TRBD1. After removal of 6 bases from V and 5 bases from J, the junction contained 4 bases not matched to a gene. Germline loops: CDR1 MDHEN, CDR2 SYDVKM. The CDR3 is 14 residues long. CDR3 sequence (DNA): TGTGCCAGCAGGGGGACAGGGGCAGACAATGAGCAGTTCTTC. Protein: CASRGTGADNEQFF.